The 11 T cell receptor beta chains below were found in one sample sequenced in a study of identical twins. TCRdb recomputed calls from the 5' RACE reads with MiXCR, one row per CDR3 protein. The sample consists of some 790,000 distinct CDR3 sequences, roughly 18% of them appearing once. These data were likewise used in another study, on T cells expressing NK-cell markers.

The sample comprised PBMCs. Receptors were obtained from a woman under 30 in good health.

The J gene is TRBJ2-7, the V gene TRBV12-3 or TRBV12-4, with 10 positions matching TRBD1. CDR3 length equals 14 residues. J lost 3 bases, V lost 6 bases, and 5 bases had no gene match. The CDR3 is CASRIGTGVYEQYF. CDR3 nucleotides: TGTGCCAGCAGGATTGGGACAGGGGTCTACGAGCAGTACTTC.

This clonotype was seen more than once but under ten times. The genes are TRBV5-1 and TRBJ2-7, with TRBD2 as a possible D gene (6 bases). V lost 5 bases to trimming and J lost 0 bases, with 18 bases between them. The germline V gene encodes CDR1 SGHRS and CDR2 YFSETQ. The CDR3 runs 16 residues. CDR3 bases: TGCGCCAGCAGTTACGGAGGGGTGGCCAGCTCCTACGAGCAGTACTTC. It is translated as CASSYGGVASSYEQYF.

The gene calls are TRBV7-2 and TRBJ2-7, with 7 bases identical to TRBD1. The length of the CDR3 is 16 residues. Germline CDR1 is SGHTA and CDR2 is FQGNSA. The ends lost 5 bases at V and 2 bases at J; junction bases unmatched: 12. CDR3: CASSPAGRGFTYEQYF. The CDR3 coding sequence is TGTGCCAGCAGCCCTGCTGGCAGGGGGTTCACCTACGAGCAGTACTTC. Looking up the rest from reference TRBV7-2 and TRBJ2-7 gives the full variable domain: GAGVSQSPSNKVTEKGKDVELRCDPISGHTALYWYRQSLGQGLEFLIYFQGNSAPDKSGLPSDRFSAERTGGSVSTLTIQRTQQEDSAVYLCASSPAGRGFTYEQYFGPGTRLTVT.

The chain combines TRBV19 with TRBJ1-1; TRBD1 aligns across 8 bases. Germline values: CDR1 LNHDA, CDR2 SQIVND (reference sequence). CDR3 size: 15 residues. J was trimmed by 3 bases and V by 0 bases; bases with no gene match: 3. CDR3 protein: CASSIDLTGDTEAFF. In nucleotides, the CDR3 is TGTGCCAGTAGTATAGATCTGACAGGGGACACTGAAGCTTTCTTT.

The chain carries TRBV25-1 and TRBJ1-2, with TRBD1 identical over 7 bases. Losses at the gene ends were 5 bases for V and 6 bases for J; bases not matched to a gene: 9. CDR3 length: 14 amino acids. CDR1 and CDR2 from the germline V gene are MGHDK and SYGVNS. The CDR3 DNA sequence: TGTGCCAGCAGTCCCACCGGGACAGCCCATGGCTACACCTTC. Amino acids: CASSPTGTAHGYTF.

This clonotype was seen a few times. The chain carries TRBV12-3 or TRBV12-4 and TRBJ1-4, with unresolved D. Trimming stripped 7 bases from V and 5 bases from J, with 11 bases between. This CDR3 has 13 amino acids. CDR3 sequence: CASIAGNNEKLFF. DNA of the CDR3: TGTGCCAGCATTGCTGGGAACAATGAAAAACTGTTTTTT.

The chain links TRBV29-1 to TRBJ1-2, with 9 bases lining up with TRBD1. The ends lost 4 bases at V and 6 bases at J; junction bases unmatched: 3. The CDR3 spans 12 residues. CDR1 and CDR2 (germline): SQVTM, ANQGSEA. The DNA for the CDR3 is TGCAGCGTTGGGACAGGGGAGCATGGCTACACCTTC. It specifies CSVGTGEHGYTF.

This chain links TRBV5-6 with TRBJ2-5; D gene uncertain. The CDR3 is made up of 14 amino acids. Germline CDR1 is SGHDT and CDR2 is YYEEEE. Deletions cut 0 bases from V and 0 bases from J, with 6 bases between. CDR3 residues: CASSLGVYQETQYF. The CDR3 bases are TGTGCCAGCAGCTTGGGGGTGTACCAAGAGACCCAGTACTTC.

This clonotype was counted between two and nine times. This sequence joins TRBV6-2 or TRBV6-3 and TRBJ2-5; 11 bases agree with TRBD2. Looked up from germline, CDR1 is MNHEY and CDR2 is SVGEGT. This CDR3 has 14 amino acids. Trimming at V came to 6 bases and at J to 7 bases, leaving 7 bases not matched to a gene. CDR3 in amino acids: CASRRTSGYLTQYF. The CDR3 nucleotides are TGTGCCAGCAGGCGGACTAGCGGGTACTTGACCCAGTACTTC.

This clonotype turned up a few times. The rearrangement links TRBV3-1 to TRBJ1-2; D is uncertain. Per germline, CDR1 LGHDT and CDR2 YNNKEL (reference sequence). Trimming removed 2 bases from V and 4 bases from J, with 5 bases in between. The CDR3 totals 12 residues. The CDR3 DNA follows: TGTGCCAGCAGCCAACTGGGCTATGGCTACACCTTC. Encoded protein: CASSQLGYGYTF.

The chain has TRBV12-3 or TRBV12-4 and TRBJ2-5, with D possibly matching TRBD1 (6 bases). Deletions cut 3 bases from V and 4 bases from J, with 12 bases between. This CDR3 is built from 14 residues. CDR3 sequence: CASSFGGGSETQYF. CDR3 in DNA: TGTGCCAGCAGTTTTGGGGGCGGGTCAGAGACCCAGTACTTC.